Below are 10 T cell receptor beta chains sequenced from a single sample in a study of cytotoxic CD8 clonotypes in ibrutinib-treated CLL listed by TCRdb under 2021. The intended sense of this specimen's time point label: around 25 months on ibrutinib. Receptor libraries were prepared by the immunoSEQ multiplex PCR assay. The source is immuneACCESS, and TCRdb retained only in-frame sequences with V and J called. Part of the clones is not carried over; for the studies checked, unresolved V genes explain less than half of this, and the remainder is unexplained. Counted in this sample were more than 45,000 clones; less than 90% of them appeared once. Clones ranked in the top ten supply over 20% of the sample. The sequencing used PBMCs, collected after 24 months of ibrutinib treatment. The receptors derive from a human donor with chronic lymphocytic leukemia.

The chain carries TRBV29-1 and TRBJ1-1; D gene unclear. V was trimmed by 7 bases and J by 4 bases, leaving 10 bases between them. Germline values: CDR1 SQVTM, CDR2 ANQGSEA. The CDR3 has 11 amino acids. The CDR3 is CSGVKSTEAFF. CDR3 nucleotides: TGCAGCGGGGTCAAGAGCACTGAAGCTTTCTTT.

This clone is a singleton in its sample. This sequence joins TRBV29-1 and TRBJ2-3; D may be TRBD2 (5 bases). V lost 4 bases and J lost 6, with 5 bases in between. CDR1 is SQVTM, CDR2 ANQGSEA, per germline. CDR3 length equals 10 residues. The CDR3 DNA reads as TGCAGCGTTGGAGGGGATACGCAGTATTTT. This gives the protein CSVGGDTQYF.

The CDR3 reads CASSLVVPGGELFF. In DNA form, the CDR3 reads TGTGCCAGCAGCTTAGTGGTCCCGGGCGGGGAGCTGTTTTTT. V usage is TRBV7-2 and J usage is TRBJ2-2; no firm D call. The CDR3 runs 14 residues. Trimming pared 1 base from V and 7 bases from J, leaving 10 bases between. CDR1 and CDR2 (germline): SGHTA, FQGNSA.

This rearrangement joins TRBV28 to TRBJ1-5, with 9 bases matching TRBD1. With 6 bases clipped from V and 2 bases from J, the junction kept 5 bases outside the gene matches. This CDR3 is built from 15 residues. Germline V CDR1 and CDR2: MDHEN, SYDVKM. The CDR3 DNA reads TGTGCCAGCAGGCAAAGGACAGGGGGCAATCAGCCCCAGCATTTT. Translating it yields CASRQRTGGNQPQHF.

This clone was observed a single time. The CDR3 loop is CASSPSSLVSPHEQYF. Here the CDR3 DNA reads TGTGCCAGTAGCCCCTCTTCACTAGTTTCCCCCCACGAGCAGTACTTC. The chain links TRBV19 to TRBJ2-7; possible D gene TRBD2, 5 bases. Between the trimmed V and J ends, which lost 6 bases and 5 bases, there was a span of 23 bases. The CDR3 contains 16 residues. Germline assignment: CDR1 LNHDA and CDR2 SQIVND (reference sequence). The whole variable domain, remainder taken from reference TRBV19 and TRBJ2-7, is DGGITQSPKYLFRKEGQNVTLSCEQNLNHDAMYWYRQDPGQGLRLIYYSQIVNDFQKGDIAEGYSVSREKKESFPLTVTSAQKNPTAFYLCASSPSSLVSPHEQYFGPGTRLTVT.

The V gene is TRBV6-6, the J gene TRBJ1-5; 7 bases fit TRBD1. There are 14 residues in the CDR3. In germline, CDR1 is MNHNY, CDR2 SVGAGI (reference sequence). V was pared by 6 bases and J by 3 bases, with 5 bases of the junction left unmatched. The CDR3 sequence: CASRSTGINQPQHF. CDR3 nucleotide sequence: TGTGCCAGCAGATCGACAGGGATCAATCAGCCCCAGCATTTT.

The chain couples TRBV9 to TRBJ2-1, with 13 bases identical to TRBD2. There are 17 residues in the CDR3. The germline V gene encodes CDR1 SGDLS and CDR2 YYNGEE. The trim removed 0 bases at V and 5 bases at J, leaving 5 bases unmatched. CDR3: CASSVGGGTSGNNEQFF. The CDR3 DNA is TGTGCCAGCAGCGTAGGAGGTGGGACTAGCGGGAACAATGAGCAGTTCTTC.

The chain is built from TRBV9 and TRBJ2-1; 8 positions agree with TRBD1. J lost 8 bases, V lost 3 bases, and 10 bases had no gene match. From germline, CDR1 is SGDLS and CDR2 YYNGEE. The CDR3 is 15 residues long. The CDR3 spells CASSAVGQGADEQFF. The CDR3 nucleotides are TGTGCCAGCAGCGCCGTCGGGCAGGGGGCGGATGAGCAGTTCTTC. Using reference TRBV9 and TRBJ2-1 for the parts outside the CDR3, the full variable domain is DSGVTQTPKHLITATGQRVTLRCSPRSGDLSVYWYQQSLDQGLQFLIQYYNGEERAKGNILERFSAQQFPDLHSELNLSSLELGDSALYFCASSAVGQGADEQFFGPGTRLTVL.

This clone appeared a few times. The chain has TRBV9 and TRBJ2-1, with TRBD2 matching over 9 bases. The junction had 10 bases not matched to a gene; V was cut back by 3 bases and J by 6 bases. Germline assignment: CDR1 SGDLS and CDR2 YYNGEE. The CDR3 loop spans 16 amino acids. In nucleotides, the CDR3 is TGTGCCAGCAGCGAACACGCCGGGACTAGCAGCAATGAGCAGTTCTTC. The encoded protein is CASSEHAGTSSNEQFF. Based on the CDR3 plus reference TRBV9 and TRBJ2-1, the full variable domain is DSGVTQTPKHLITATGQRVTLRCSPRSGDLSVYWYQQSLDQGLQFLIQYYNGEERAKGNILERFSAQQFPDLHSELNLSSLELGDSALYFCASSEHAGTSSNEQFFGPGTRLTVL.

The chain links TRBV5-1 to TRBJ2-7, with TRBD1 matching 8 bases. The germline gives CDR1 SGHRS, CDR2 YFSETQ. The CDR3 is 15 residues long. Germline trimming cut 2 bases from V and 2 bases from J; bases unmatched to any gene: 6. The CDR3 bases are TGCGCCAGCAGCTTTTCGCCGGGACAGGCCTACGAGCAGTACTTC. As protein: CASSFSPGQAYEQYF.